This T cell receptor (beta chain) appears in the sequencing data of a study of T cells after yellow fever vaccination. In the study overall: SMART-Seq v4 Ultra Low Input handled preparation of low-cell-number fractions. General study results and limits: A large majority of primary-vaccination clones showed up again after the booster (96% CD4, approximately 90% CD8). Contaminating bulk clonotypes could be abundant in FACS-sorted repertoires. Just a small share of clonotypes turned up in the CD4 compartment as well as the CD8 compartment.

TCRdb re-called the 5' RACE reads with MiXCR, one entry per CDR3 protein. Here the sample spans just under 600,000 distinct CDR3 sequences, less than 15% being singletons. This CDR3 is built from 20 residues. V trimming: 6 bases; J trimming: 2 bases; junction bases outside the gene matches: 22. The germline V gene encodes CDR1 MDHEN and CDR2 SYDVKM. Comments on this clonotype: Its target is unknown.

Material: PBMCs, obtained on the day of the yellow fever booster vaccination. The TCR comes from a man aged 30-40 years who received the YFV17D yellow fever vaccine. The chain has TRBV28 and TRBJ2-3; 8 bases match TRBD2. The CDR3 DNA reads TGTGCCAGCAGCCCCGGGGTCTTTTTCCGGGAGGGCCTCTTCACAGATACGCAGTATTTT. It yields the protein CASSPGVFFREGLFTDTQYF.